The clone carrying this TCR beta chain was seen once. Its antigen is not known. A multiplex PCR was run with 60 Vbeta primers and 13 Jbeta primers. The method was immunoSEQ multiplex PCR; TCRdb's version includes in-frame clones alone and lacks a portion of them. There are roughly 190,000 clones in the sample; about three quarters occur only once, and 1.1% lies in the top ten. The sample belongs to a study of cytomegalovirus exposure and HLA in healthy donors. Study results and caveats: Investigators reported 150 to 200 TCR beta chains as tied to cytomegalovirus. Several of the most significant clusters appeared linked to common viral pathogens, based on a later analysis.

Sequencing was performed on PBMCs. The sequence was obtained from a woman between 40 and 55 years old in good health and CMV-seronegative.

The CDR3 loop reads CAWRGDRGWGEGTEAFF. The CDR3 region has the DNA TGTGCCTGGAGGGGGGACAGAGGGTGGGGAGAAGGCACTGAAGCTTTCTTT. The chain recombines TRBV30 with TRBJ1-1; 7 bases map to TRBD1. V gave up 3 bases and J gave up 4 bases; unmatched junction bases: 17. Germline assignment: CDR1 GTSNPN and CDR2 SVGIG (reference sequence). The CDR3 spans 17 residues.